The source of this TCR beta chain is a study of T-cell memory formation after mild COVID-19. This clonotype was observed a handful of times. Its antigen is not known. Sample barcodes and UMIs were carried by the TCR alpha and TCR beta cDNA libraries that 5'RACE generated with constant-segment primers. TCRdb passed the 5' RACE reads through MiXCR, listing each CDR3 protein once. The profile shows about 57,000 distinct CDR3 sequences, more than 9% of them singletons. Study observations and caveats: Among contracting clones, CD4+ were mainly CM/EM and CD8+ enriched in EMRA.

Germline lookup yields CDR1 SGHKS and CDR2 YYEKEE (reference sequence). This CDR3 is built from 11 residues. Trimming removed 7 bases at V and 7 bases at J, with 11 bases between. The sequenced sample consisted of PBMCs or a T cell subset sorted from them (not recorded which). The J gene is TRBJ2-5, the V gene TRBV5-5; maybe TRBD2 (5 bases). This receptor was identified in a man between 18 and 35 years old who had mild COVID-19 (a few samples of this study predate the infection). Cell type and time point are not known. The chain's CDR3 is CASRAEGTQYF. The CDR3 nucleotides are TGTGCCAGCCGGGCCGAGGGGACCCAGTACTTC.